The 13 T cell receptor beta chains reported below all come from one sample, sequenced in a study of regulatory T cells in long-lasting Graves disease (dated by TCRdb to the early 2020s). In light of the paper, this sample's time point label describes: persistent/refractory GD, antithyroid drugs over 5 years with positive TRAb. RNA was extracted from PBMCs in TRIzol for both TCR sequencing and RNA sequencing. Receptors were amplified or captured by multiplex PCR. The instrument was an Illumina HiSeq 4000. To build TCR beta libraries, CDR3 regions were amplified by Arm-PCR using iRepertoire HTBI primers. The public reads were quality trimmed at Q25 with fastp and then assembled into clones with MiXCR by TCRdb, keeping productive beta chains. A single entry per CDR3 protein holds the most common genes and DNA from its merged rows. Here the sample has 350,000 to 450,000 distinct CDR3 sequences; roughly 20% occur a single time. The ten top clones hold less than 30% of the sample.

The source was peripheral blood mononuclear cells (PBMCs), collected when the disease was refractory, from a patient treated with antithyroid drugs. The receptor set was obtained from a woman aged 40-49 years with Graves disease. Donor details come from another sample of the same person, matched by shared clones.

The chain is built from TRBV19 and TRBJ2-3; TRBD2 matches 12 bases. CDR1 and CDR2 (germline): LNHDA, SQIVND (reference sequence). Trimming removed 5 bases from V and 6 bases from J; junction bases left unmatched: 12. The CDR3 covers 17 residues. CDR3 sequence reads: CASSATSGSGGVDTQYF. The CDR3 nucleotides are TGTGCCAGTAGTGCGACTAGCGGGAGTGGCGGGGTGGATACGCAGTATTTT.

The genes are TRBV5-4 and TRBJ2-5; D is perhaps TRBD2 (5 bases). The germline V gene encodes CDR1 SGHNT and CDR2 YYREEE (reference sequence). The CDR3 covers 13 residues. Trimming removed 2 bases at V and 3 bases at J, with 8 bases between. The CDR3 DNA reads TGTGCCAGCAGCTTACCGAGGGAAGAGACCCAGTACTTC. Its protein product is CASSLPREETQYF. Full variable domain (outside the CDR3, taken from reference TRBV5-4 and TRBJ2-5): ETGVTQSPTHLIKTRGQQVTLRCSSQSGHNTVSWYQQALGQGPQFIFQYYREEENGRGNFPPRFSGLQFPNYSSELNVNALELDDSALYLCASSLPREETQYFGPGTRLLVL.

This clonotype has a count of ten or more. The rearrangement joins TRBV11-2 to TRBJ2-7; no definite D call. Trimming shortened V by 1 base and J by 2 bases, and 6 bases separated the two germline ends. CDR3 length: 13 amino acids. CDR1 is SGHAT and CDR2 is FQNNGV in the germline V gene. CDR3 loop: CASSLAAPYEQYF. The CDR3 DNA is TGTGCCAGCAGCTTAGCAGCGCCCTACGAGCAGTACTTC.

V and J are TRBV11-2 and TRBJ2-1; TRBD2 is a possible D gene (6 bases). From germline, CDR1 is SGHAT and CDR2 FQNNGV. There are 21 residues in the CDR3. With 2 bases removed from V and 2 bases from J, the gap between germline ends came to 28 bases. Here the CDR3 DNA reads TGTGCCAGCAGCTTATTCCCCCTCCGAAACTTCGTAGGAGGGCCCTACAATGAGCAGTTCTTC. Protein sequence: CASSLFPLRNFVGGPYNEQFF.

This clonotype appeared many times. This chain connects TRBV2 to TRBJ2-7, with TRBD2 identical over 13 bases. This CDR3 region has 16 residues. Losses at the gene ends were 0 bases for V and 4 bases for J; bases not matched to a gene: 3. CDR1 is SNHLY and CDR2 is FYNNEI in the germline V gene. Here the CDR3 DNA reads TGTGCCAGCAGTGAAGCGCGGACTAGCGGGGGATACGAGCAGTACTTC. Amino acids: CASSEARTSGGYEQYF.

A few counts support this clonotype. A junction boundary mismatches the germline segment, possibly from a read error. The V call is TRBV20-1, the J call TRBJ2-2; 10 bases map to TRBD2. This CDR3 is 18 amino acids long. CDR1 DFQATT and CDR2 SNEGSKA come from the germline V gene (reference sequence). The CDR3 here is CSARWLGSGRPNTGEPFF. The DNA of the CDR3 is TGCAGTGCTAGGTGGTTGGGTAGCGGGAGGCCCAACACCGGGGAGCCGTTTTTT.

This clonotype was counted at least ten times. The gene calls are TRBV3-1 and TRBJ2-7; D uncertain. Trimming shortened V by 0 bases and J by 1 base, and 4 bases separated the two germline ends. Germline CDR1 LGHDT, CDR2 YNNKEL (reference sequence). The CDR3 runs to 13 residues. This CDR3 reads CASSQEVSYEQYF. Written as DNA, the CDR3 is TGTGCCAGCAGCCAAGAGGTATCCTACGAGCAGTACTTC.

A few counts support this clonotype. The chain is built from TRBV13 and TRBJ1-1; D is unresolved. The V gene lost 0 bases and the J gene lost 4 bases, with 9 bases spanning the gap. The length of the CDR3 is 14 residues. Germline CDR1 is PRHDT and CDR2 is FYEKMQ (reference sequence). The CDR3: CASSLGRDFTEAFF. CDR3 bases: TGTGCCAGCAGCTTAGGGCGAGACTTCACTGAAGCTTTCTTT.

This clonotype has a count of ten or more. This sequence joins TRBV5-1 and TRBJ2-5; D could derive from TRBD1 or TRBD2 (5 bases each). CDR3 length equals 13 residues. V gave up 2 bases and J gave up 3 bases, with 8 bases separating them. Germline V gene data show CDR1 as SGHRS and CDR2 as YFSETQ. For the CDR3, the DNA is TGCGCCAGCAGCTTCGGGACGGAAGAGACCCAGTACTTC. This translates into CASSFGTEETQYF.

At least ten counts were recorded for this clonotype. In nucleotides, the CDR3 is TGTGCCAGCAACACGATGGGGTATCCCCAGCATTTT. It encodes CASNTMGYPQHF. This rearrangement joins TRBV28 to TRBJ1-5, with D uncertain. Germline lookup yields CDR1 MDHEN and CDR2 SYDVKM. This CDR3 comprises 12 residues. Trimming pared 7 bases from V and 10 bases from J, leaving 14 bases between.

For this clonotype: A much larger clone differs by one base, so this may be a read error. The chain has TRBV5-1 and TRBJ2-4; 7 bases agree with TRBD1. Looked up from germline, CDR1 is SGHRS and CDR2 is YFSETQ. This CDR3 contains 18 residues. For the CDR3, the DNA is TGCGCCAGCAGCTTGGATTCCGGGACCAAGGGGGCCAGAAACATTCAGTACTTC. It specifies CASSLDSGTKGARNIQYF.

This clonotype was picked up many times. The chain links TRBV7-9 to TRBJ2-7; D gene unclear. Between the trimmed V and J ends, which lost 7 bases and 1 base, there was a span of 11 bases. The length of the CDR3 is 13 residues. CDR1 SEHNR and CDR2 FQNEAQ come from the germline V gene (reference sequence). In DNA, the CDR3 is TGTGCCAGCAAGAATGGCCTTTCCTACGAGCAGTACTTC. It is translated as CASKNGLSYEQYF.

This sequence joins TRBV5-1 and TRBJ2-6; 13 bases fit TRBD2. Germline V lookup: CDR1 SGHRS, CDR2 YFSETQ. The CDR3 is 19 residues long. J lost 0 bases, V lost 4 bases, and 7 bases had no gene match. The CDR3 region has the DNA TGCGCCAGCAGCCCGACTAGCGGGAGGTATTTCTCTGGGGCCAACGTCCTGACTTTC. It translates to CASSPTSGRYFSGANVLTF.